Below are 20 T cell receptor beta chains sequenced from a single sample in a study of cytomegalovirus exposure and HLA in healthy donors. 13 Jbeta primers and 60 Vbeta primers were used for the PCR. The assay was immunoSEQ multiplex PCR, and TCRdb's table has in-frame clones only and misses some. The sample lists about 96,000 clones; roughly 74% were seen once. The sequenced material came from PBMCs. Source of these receptors: a female donor in good health and CMV-seropositive.

The table lists this clone with a count of one. This rearrangement joins TRBV16 to TRBJ1-1; D is unclear. Trimming removed 1 base from V and 1 base from J, with 4 bases in between. This CDR3 is 13 amino acids long. Germline CDR1 and CDR2: KGHSY and FQNENV. The CDR3 spells CASSQLRNTEAFF. The CDR3 DNA follows: TGTGCCAGCAGCCAATTGCGGAACACTGAAGCTTTCTTT.

CDR3 region: CAWGRRGLHEKLFF. CDR3 nucleotides: TGTGCCTGGGGACGCCGGGGTTTGCATGAAAAACTGTTTTTT. This chain connects TRBV30 to TRBJ1-4; D call uncertain. Germline assignment: CDR1 GTSNPN and CDR2 SVGIG (reference sequence). Trimming left V 5 bases short and J 6 bases short, with 16 bases between. There are 14 residues in the CDR3.

J is TRBJ2-1 and V is TRBV9; 7 bases map to TRBD2. This CDR3 contains 15 residues. The V segment lost 1 base and the J segment 12 bases; nucleotides outside the gene matches: 13. Germline CDR1 SGDLS, CDR2 YYNGEE. CDR3: CASSVQWGLGGGQFF. The CDR3 DNA is TGTGCCAGCAGCGTACAGTGGGGTCTTGGGGGGGGGCAGTTCTTC.

The chain carries TRBV6-1 and TRBJ2-5; 8 nucleotides align to TRBD2. The CDR3 is 13 residues long. J lost 3 bases, V lost 8 bases, and 5 bases had no gene match. CDR1 and CDR2 from the germline V gene are MNHNS and SASEGT. This CDR3 is CASPSGLKETQYF. The CDR3 region has the DNA TGTGCCAGCCCTAGCGGGCTCAAAGAGACCCAGTACTTC.

This chain connects TRBV29-1 to TRBJ1-1; D perhaps matches TRBD1 (6 bases). Deletions cut 5 bases from V and 5 bases from J, with 12 bases between. The CDR3 totals 12 residues. Germline lookup yields CDR1 SQVTM and CDR2 ANQGSEA. Here the CDR3 reads CSVSQGFTEAFF. Here the CDR3 DNA reads TGCAGCGTTTCACAGGGATTTACTGAAGCTTTCTTT.

The CDR3 reads CASSLQGAFSEQYF. As DNA, the CDR3 is TGTGCCAGCAGTTTACAGGGGGCGTTTAGCGAGCAGTACTTC. This sequence joins TRBV28 and TRBJ2-7; 8 bases align to TRBD1. CDR3 length equals 14 residues. From germline, CDR1 is MDHEN and CDR2 SYDVKM. V lost 2 bases and J lost 6; bases outside the gene matches: 6.

This chain links TRBV10-3 with TRBJ2-1, with D perhaps TRBD1 (6 bases). Germline-derived CDR1 and CDR2 are ENHRY and SYGVKD. Trimming cost V 3 bases and J 9 bases, with 12 bases left between them. CDR3 length: 13 residues. This CDR3 is CAISDNRAGEQFF. The CDR3, as DNA: TGTGCCATCAGTGACAACAGGGCTGGTGAGCAGTTCTTC.

The chain carries TRBV30 and TRBJ2-1; no reliable D call. The V end lost 0 bases, the J end lost 8 bases, and 17 bases lay between the germline ends. The germline V gene encodes CDR1 GTSNPN and CDR2 SVGIG (reference sequence). The CDR3 loop spans 15 amino acids. CDR3 bases: TGTGCCTGGAGTGTACCCTGGCGGCCCCGGTATGAGCAGTTCTTC. Residues: CAWSVPWRPRYEQFF.

V and J are TRBV28 and TRBJ1-2; D possibly corresponds to TRBD1 (6 bases). V was clipped by 0 bases and J by 6 bases, with 14 bases between them. CDR3 length: 15 amino acids. Per the germline V gene, CDR1 is MDHEN and CDR2 is SYDVKM. CDR3 sequence (DNA): TGTGCCAGCAGTTTATGGGGGGCTGGAGAGGATGGCTACACCTTC. It yields the protein CASSLWGAGEDGYTF.

The CDR3 sequence: CAWSPDRANTEAFF. The CDR3, as DNA: TGTGCCTGGAGCCCGGACAGGGCTAACACTGAAGCTTTCTTT. The rearrangement joins TRBV30 to TRBJ1-1; 8 positions agree with TRBD1. J was trimmed by 2 bases and V by 3 bases; bases with no gene match: 5. This CDR3 comprises 14 residues. The V gene's germline CDR1 is GTSNPN and CDR2 SVGIG (reference sequence).

J is TRBJ1-2 and V is TRBV6-1; no reliable D call. The germline CDR1 and CDR2 sequences are MNHNS and SASEGT. Trimming stripped 11 bases from V and 4 bases from J, with 23 bases between. This CDR3 has 15 residues. The CDR3 sequence is CASLGNLNHLYGYTF. The CDR3 nucleotides are TGTGCCTCCTTGGGCAATCTTAACCACCTCTATGGCTACACCTTC.

This clone has just a few counts. J is TRBJ1-4 and V is TRBV30; D is ambiguous. V lost 3 bases, J lost 5 bases, and 4 bases lay in between. The length of the CDR3 is 11 residues. The germline gives CDR1 GTSNPN, CDR2 SVGIG (reference sequence). The CDR3 DNA follows: TGTGCCTGGAGCCAGAATGAAAAACTGTTTTTT. Its protein is CAWSQNEKLFF.

The chain has TRBV7-8 and TRBJ1-3, with 9 bases identical to TRBD1. Trimming removed 5 bases from V and 0 bases from J; junction bases left unmatched: 8. From germline, CDR1 is SGHVS and CDR2 FQNEAQ. The CDR3 length is 17 residues. The CDR3 is CASSIGQGTLSGNTIYF. The CDR3 bases are TGTGCCAGCAGCATCGGACAGGGGACCCTCTCTGGAAACACCATATATTTT.

The V gene is TRBV28, the J gene TRBJ1-1, with D hard to call. The germline V and J ends were trimmed by 4 bases and 0 bases, with 15 bases remaining between them. The germline V gene has CDR1 MDHEN and CDR2 SYDVKM. CDR3 length: 16 amino acids. The CDR3 DNA reads as TGTGCCAGCAGTTCACCGTTGAACTCGATGAACACTGAAGCTTTCTTT. As protein: CASSSPLNSMNTEAFF.

This sequence joins TRBV29-1 and TRBJ2-3, with TRBD2 matching 7 bases. Per germline, CDR1 SQVTM and CDR2 ANQGSEA. The CDR3 runs 15 residues. V was pared by 7 bases and J by 7 bases, with 17 bases of the junction left unmatched. Written as DNA, the CDR3 is TGCAGCGCGCTTGTGGGGGAGCGGGGTCCTAATACGCAGTATTTT. Its protein product is CSALVGERGPNTQYF.

J is TRBJ2-7 and V is TRBV5-1; TRBD1 agrees at 9 bases. This CDR3 comprises 15 residues. The V gene end was trimmed by 1 base and the J gene end by 5 bases; junction bases not matched to a gene: 7. Germline V gene data show CDR1 as SGHRS and CDR2 as YFSETQ. CDR3 in DNA: TGCGCCAGCAGCTTGATACAGGGGGCGGTTAACGAGCAGTACTTC. Translation: CASSLIQGAVNEQYF.

This clone was seen more than once but under ten times. The J gene is TRBJ1-2, the V gene TRBV19; D possibly corresponds to TRBD1 (5 bases). Germline V CDR1 and CDR2: LNHDA, SQIVND (reference sequence). This CDR3 comprises 13 residues. V lost 7 bases to trimming and J lost 2 bases, with 11 bases between them. CDR3 region: CASTLTVNYGYTF. DNA for the CDR3: TGTGCCAGTACCCTGACAGTGAACTATGGCTACACCTTC.

The chain couples TRBV6-1 to TRBJ2-7; TRBD2 agrees at 7 bases. V lost 2 bases and J lost 1; bases outside the gene matches: 8. The length of the CDR3 is 16 residues. CDR1 and CDR2 from the germline V gene are MNHNS and SASEGT. The CDR3 reads CASSESAGAGSYEQYF. CDR3 bases: TGTGCCAGCAGTGAATCGGCGGGAGCTGGGTCCTACGAGCAGTACTTC.

The chain uses TRBV6-1 and TRBJ2-2, with 9 bases that match TRBD2. The germline gives CDR1 MNHNS, CDR2 SASEGT. The trim removed 9 bases at V and 5 bases at J, leaving 7 bases unmatched. The CDR3 runs 14 residues. The CDR3: CASKREAETGELFF. The CDR3 bases are TGTGCCAGTAAGCGGGAGGCGGAGACCGGGGAGCTGTTTTTT.

This clone was observed a handful of times. The genes are TRBV7-9 and TRBJ2-3; 10 bases fit TRBD1. The germline V gene has CDR1 SEHNR and CDR2 FQNEAQ (reference sequence). With 0 bases clipped from V and 4 bases from J, the junction kept 13 bases outside the gene matches. CDR3 length equals 19 residues. CDR3 DNA: TGTGCCAGCAGCTTAGCATCAGGTTGGGGACAGGGGTTTCCAGATACGCAGTATTTT. Amino acids: CASSLASGWGQGFPDTQYF.